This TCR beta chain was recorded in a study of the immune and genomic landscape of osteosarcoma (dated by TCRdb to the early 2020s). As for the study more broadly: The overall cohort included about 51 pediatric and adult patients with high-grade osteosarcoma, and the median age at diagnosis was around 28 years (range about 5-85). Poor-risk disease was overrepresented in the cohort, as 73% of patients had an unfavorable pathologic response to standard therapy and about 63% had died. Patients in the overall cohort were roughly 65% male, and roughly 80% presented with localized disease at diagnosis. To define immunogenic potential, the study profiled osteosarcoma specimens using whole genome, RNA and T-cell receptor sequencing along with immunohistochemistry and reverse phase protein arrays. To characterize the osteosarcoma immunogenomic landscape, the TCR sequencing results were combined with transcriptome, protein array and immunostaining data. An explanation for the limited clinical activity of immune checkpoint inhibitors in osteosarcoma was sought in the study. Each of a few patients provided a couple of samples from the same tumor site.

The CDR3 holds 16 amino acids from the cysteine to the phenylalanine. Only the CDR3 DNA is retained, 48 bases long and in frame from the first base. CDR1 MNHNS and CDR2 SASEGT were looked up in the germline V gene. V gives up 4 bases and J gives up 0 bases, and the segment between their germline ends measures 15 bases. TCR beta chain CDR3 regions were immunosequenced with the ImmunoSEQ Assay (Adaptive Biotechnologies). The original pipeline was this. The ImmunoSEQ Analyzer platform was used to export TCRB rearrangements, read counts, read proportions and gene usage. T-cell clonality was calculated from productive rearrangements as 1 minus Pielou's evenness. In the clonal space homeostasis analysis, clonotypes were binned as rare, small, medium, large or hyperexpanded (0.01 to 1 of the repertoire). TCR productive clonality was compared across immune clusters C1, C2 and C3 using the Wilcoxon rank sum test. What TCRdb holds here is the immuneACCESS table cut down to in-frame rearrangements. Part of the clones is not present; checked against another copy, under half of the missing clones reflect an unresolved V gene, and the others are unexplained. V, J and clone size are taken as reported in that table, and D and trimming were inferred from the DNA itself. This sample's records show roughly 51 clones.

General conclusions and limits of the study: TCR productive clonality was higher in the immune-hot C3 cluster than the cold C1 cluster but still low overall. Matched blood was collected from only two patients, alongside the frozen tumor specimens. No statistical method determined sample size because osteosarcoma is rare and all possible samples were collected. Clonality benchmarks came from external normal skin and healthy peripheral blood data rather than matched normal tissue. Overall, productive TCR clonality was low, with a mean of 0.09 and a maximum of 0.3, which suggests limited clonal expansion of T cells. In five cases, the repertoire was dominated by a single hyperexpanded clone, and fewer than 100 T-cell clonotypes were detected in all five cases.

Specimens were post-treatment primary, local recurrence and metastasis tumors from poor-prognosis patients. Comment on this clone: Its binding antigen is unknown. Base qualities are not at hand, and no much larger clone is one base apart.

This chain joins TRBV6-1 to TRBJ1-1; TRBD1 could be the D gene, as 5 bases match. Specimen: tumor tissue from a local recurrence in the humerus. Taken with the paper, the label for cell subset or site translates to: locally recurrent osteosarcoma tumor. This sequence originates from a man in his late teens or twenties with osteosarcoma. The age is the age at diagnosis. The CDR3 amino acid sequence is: CASSALGAGMNTEAFF. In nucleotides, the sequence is TGTGCCAGCAGTGCCTTAGGGGCAGGGATGAACACTGAAGCTTTCTTT.